The T cell receptor beta chain under discussion was sequenced for a study of identical twins. Study-level findings and limits: The more abundant beta clonotypes in cord blood had fewer insertions, and memory repertoires did not show this. Beta out-of-frame sequences showed weaker excess twin sharing.

Template switching, a step in the protocol, added a universal primer site, and cDNA carried unique molecular identifiers. From the 5' RACE reads, TCRdb called clonotypes with MiXCR, one entry per CDR3 protein. This sample has about 210,000 distinct CDR3 sequences; around a tenth occur once, and the top ten carry 5% to 6.5%. No donor was unhealthy or non-Caucasian. This clonotype was seen repeatedly, ten times or more. Its cognate antigen is unknown. Sequencing was performed on memory (CD45RO+) T cells sorted from blood. This TCR was recovered from a woman younger than 30 in good health.

CDR3 region: CASSLGGTQYF. DNA for the CDR3: TGTGCCAGCAGCCTGGGGGGTACGCAGTATTTT. V is TRBV3-1 and J is TRBJ2-3; a possible D gene is TRBD2 (6 bases). The CDR3 extends over 11 amino acids. Germline assignment: CDR1 LGHDT and CDR2 YNNKEL (reference sequence). The V end lost 4 bases, the J end lost 8 bases, and 7 bases lay between the germline ends.